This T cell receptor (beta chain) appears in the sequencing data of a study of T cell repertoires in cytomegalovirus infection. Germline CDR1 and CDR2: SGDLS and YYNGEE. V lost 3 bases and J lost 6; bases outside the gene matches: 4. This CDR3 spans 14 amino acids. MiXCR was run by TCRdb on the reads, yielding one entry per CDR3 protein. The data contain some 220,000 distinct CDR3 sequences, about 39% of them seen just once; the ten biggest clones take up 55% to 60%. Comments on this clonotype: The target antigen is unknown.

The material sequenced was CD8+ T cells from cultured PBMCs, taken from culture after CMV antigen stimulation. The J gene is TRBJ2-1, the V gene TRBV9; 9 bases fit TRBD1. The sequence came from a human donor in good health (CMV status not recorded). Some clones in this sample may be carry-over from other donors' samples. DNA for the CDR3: TGTGCCAGCAGCGCTTGGACAGGGGTCAATGAGCAGTTCTTC. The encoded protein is CASSAWTGVNEQFF. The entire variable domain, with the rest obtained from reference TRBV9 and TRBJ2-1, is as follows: DSGVTQTPKHLITATGQRVTLRCSPRSGDLSVYWYQQSLDQGLQFLIQYYNGEERAKGNILERFSAQQFPDLHSELNLSSLELGDSALYFCASSAWTGVNEQFFGPGTRLTVL.